Below, 17 T cell receptor beta chains from the same sample are listed, as sequenced in a study of cytomegalovirus exposure and HLA in healthy donors. PCR used 60 Vbeta primers and 13 Jbeta primers. The table came from immunoSEQ multiplex PCR; TCRdb's copy has only in-frame clones and leaves some out. The sample includes roughly 60,000 clones, around three quarters of them seen just once. Sequencing used PBMCs. The receptors originated from a female donor in good health and CMV-seronegative.

This sequence joins TRBV7-2 and TRBJ2-7, with D uncertain. This CDR3 is 12 amino acids long. Trimming cost V 1 base and J 3 bases, with 4 bases left between them. Germline V lookup: CDR1 SGHTA, CDR2 FQGNSA. The CDR3 loop is CASSLVRYEQYF. CDR3 DNA: TGTGCCAGCAGCTTAGTGCGCTACGAGCAGTACTTC.

The genes are TRBV4-2 and TRBJ1-3; D unclear. This CDR3 has 16 amino acids. Germline lookup yields CDR1 LGHNA and CDR2 YNFKEQ. V was shortened by 1 base and J by 0 bases, with 10 bases between the two germline ends. CDR3 in amino acids: CASSQAGVGSGNTIYF. The DNA of the CDR3 is TGTGCCAGCAGCCAAGCCGGGGTTGGCTCTGGAAACACCATATATTTT.

The chain combines TRBV9 with TRBJ1-2, with D maybe TRBD1 (6 bases). Trimming took off 4 bases at V and 4 bases at J, with 14 bases between the two ends. Germline values: CDR1 SGDLS, CDR2 YYNGEE. The CDR3 spans 14 residues. The chain's CDR3 is CASSPQGGGYGYTF. The CDR3 coding sequence is TGTGCCAGCAGCCCCCAGGGAGGGGGCTATGGCTACACCTTC.

This clone showed up just once. This chain uses TRBV7-3 with TRBJ1-1, with D possibly matching TRBD1 (5 bases). Per the germline V gene, CDR1 is SGHTA and CDR2 is FQGTGA. The CDR3 extends over 15 amino acids. The V end was cut by 0 bases, the J end by 1 base, with 9 bases between. The CDR3 protein is CASSLTGQGNTEAFF. CDR3 DNA sequence: TGTGCCAGCAGCTTAACCGGGCAGGGGAACACTGAAGCTTTCTTT. The full variable domain, in which reference TRBV7-3 and TRBJ1-1 provide the parts outside the CDR3, is GAGVSQTPSNKVTEKGKYVELRCDPISGHTALYWYRQSLGQGPEFLIYFQGTGAADDSGLPNDRFFAVRPEGSVSTLKIQRTERGDSAVYLCASSLTGQGNTEAFFGQGTRLTVV.

A word on this clone: At one boundary the junction diverges from the germline segment, which might be a read error. This chain connects TRBV7-7 to TRBJ2-2, with 9 bases that match TRBD2. Germline values: CDR1 SSHAT, CDR2 FNYEAQ (reference sequence). The CDR3 contains 15 residues. The CDR3 loop is CASSQAGGASGELFF. The CDR3 nucleotides read TGTGCTAGCAGCCAGGCGGGGGGGGCTTCCGGGGAGCTGTTTTTT.

In DNA form, the CDR3 reads TGTGCCAGCAGTCCTGGGACAGATGGAAACACCATATATTTT. Protein sequence: CASSPGTDGNTIYF. V and J are TRBV27 and TRBJ1-3, with 7 bases aligning to TRBD1. The CDR3 sequence is 14 residues long. The ends lost 5 bases at V and 3 bases at J; junction bases unmatched: 4. CDR1 is MNHEY and CDR2 is SMNVEV in the germline V gene (reference sequence).

This clone was detected once. This chain joins TRBV9 and TRBJ2-5; D unclear. V was shortened by 4 bases and J by 7 bases, with 11 bases between the two germline ends. Germline V CDR1 and CDR2: SGDLS, YYNGEE. The CDR3 totals 12 residues. The CDR3 region has the DNA TGTGCCAGCAGCCCCCTGTCCGGGACCCAGTACTTC. This encodes CASSPLSGTQYF.

The chain has TRBV7-2 and TRBJ2-3; TRBD1 matches at 8 bases. The CDR3 has 15 amino acids. V was clipped by 5 bases and J by 4 bases; unmatched bases: 8. Germline lookup yields CDR1 SGHTA and CDR2 FQGNSA. The CDR3 nucleotides read TGTGCCAGCAGCCTACCCGTACAGGGGGCAGATACGCAGTATTTT. It specifies CASSLPVQGADTQYF.

This clone showed up just once. The J gene is TRBJ1-5, the V gene TRBV19; TRBD1 might be the D (5 bases). Germline V gives CDR1 LNHDA, CDR2 SQIVND (reference sequence). This CDR3 comprises 13 residues. V shed 7 bases and J shed 5 bases, with 12 bases lying between them. CDR3 coding DNA: TGTGCCAGTAAATACCCGGGGGATCAGCCCCAGCATTTT. Translation: CASKYPGDQPQHF.

The chain recombines TRBV19 with TRBJ1-1, with TRBD1 matching over 9 bases. This CDR3 has 13 amino acids. Trimming removed 7 bases from V and 4 bases from J; junction bases left unmatched: 4. In germline, CDR1 is LNHDA, CDR2 SQIVND (reference sequence). In DNA form, the CDR3 reads TGTGCCAGTAACGGACAGGGGCTCACTGAAGCTTTCTTT. It yields the protein CASNGQGLTEAFF.

The chain recombines TRBV27 with TRBJ1-2, with TRBD1 identical over 7 bases. CDR3 length equals 14 residues. CDR1 is MNHEY, CDR2 SMNVEV, per germline (reference sequence). With V trimmed by 10 bases and J by 3 bases, 11 bases remained unmatched. CDR3 in DNA: TGTGCCACCCGACACGGGACAGATTACTATGGCTACACCTTC. This translates into CATRHGTDYYGYTF.

This clone was picked up one time. The gene calls are TRBV6-6 and TRBJ1-2, with 7 bases aligning to TRBD1. Germline values: CDR1 MNHNY, CDR2 SVGAGI (reference sequence). The length of the CDR3 is 14 residues. V lost 3 bases, J lost 3 bases, and 4 bases stayed unmatched. CDR3 amino acids: CASSYRQGDYGYTF. The CDR3 region has the DNA TGTGCCAGCAGTTATCGCCAGGGGGACTATGGCTACACCTTC.

The genes are TRBV7-3 and TRBJ2-5; D is ambiguous. Germline V CDR1 and CDR2: SGHTA, FQGTGA. Trimming shortened V by 1 base and J by 5 bases, and 11 bases separated the two germline ends. This CDR3 contains 14 residues. The CDR3 here is CASSLIGHGETQYF. CDR3 DNA sequence: TGTGCCAGCAGCTTAATTGGGCATGGGGAGACCCAGTACTTC.

The chain has TRBV2 and TRBJ2-1; D not resolved. CDR3 size: 13 residues. The germline V gene encodes CDR1 SNHLY and CDR2 FYNNEI. With 4 bases removed from V and 5 bases from J, the gap between germline ends came to 9 bases. The chain's CDR3 is CASSGARNNEQFF. The DNA of the CDR3 is TGTGCCAGCAGTGGCGCTAGGAACAATGAGCAGTTCTTC. Full variable domain (outside the CDR3, taken from reference TRBV2 and TRBJ2-1): EPEVTQTPSHQVTQMGQEVILRCVPISNHLYFYWYRQILGQKVEFLVSFYNNEISEKSEIFDDQFSVERPDGSNFTLKIRSTKLEDSAMYFCASSGARNNEQFFGPGTRLTVL.

The CDR3 sequence is CASSVTLNTEAFF. CDR3 bases: TGTGCCAGCAGCGTAACATTGAACACTGAAGCTTTCTTT. V is TRBV9 and J is TRBJ1-1; D remains ambiguous. The CDR3 totals 13 residues. V was clipped by 1 base and J by 0 bases, with 4 bases between them. The germline V gene encodes CDR1 SGDLS and CDR2 YYNGEE.

J is TRBJ1-1 and V is TRBV2; D remains ambiguous. The CDR3 covers 10 residues. The germline V gene encodes CDR1 SNHLY and CDR2 FYNNEI. The CDR3 protein is CVSSGTEAFF. The CDR3 coding sequence is TGTGTCTCCTCAGGCACTGAAGCTTTCTTT.

The chain employs TRBV12-5 and TRBJ1-2; TRBD1 aligns across 9 bases. Unmatched junction bases numbered 7, after V lost 4 bases and J lost 7 bases. The CDR3 length is 14 residues. The V gene's germline CDR1 is LGHNT and CDR2 FRNRAP. CDR3 protein: CASGSSQGAFGYTF. The CDR3 DNA sequence: TGTGCTAGTGGTTCATCACAGGGGGCATTTGGCTACACCTTC.